Ten or more counts support the clone carrying this T cell receptor (beta chain). An oligo carrying a UMI was ligated to the cDNA 3' end. An equimolar mix of RC1.1 and RC1.2 primed the beta chain across TRBC1 and TRBC2. TCRdb reprocessed the UMI-ligation and nested PCR reads via MiXCR and lists one record per CDR3 protein. The table includes tens of thousands of distinct CDR3 sequences, about 7.1% detected once. Per germline, CDR1 SGHDN and CDR2 FVKESK. This CDR3 contains 20 residues. The V gene lost 7 bases and the J gene lost 2 bases, with 32 bases spanning the gap. The data were obtained in a study of quantifying T cell responses using KT2 cells. Study in general: cDNA was made from DNase-treated RNA using alpha and beta constant primers.

The sample was PBMCs spiked with cells of the T cell clone KT2. The J gene is TRBJ1-2, the V gene TRBV14; no reliable D call. This TCR was recovered from a human donor. The CDR3 here is CASTVGPIEQHPNSNYGYTF. The DNA for the CDR3 is TGTGCCAGCACCGTCGGACCTATCGAACAGCACCCAAATTCGAACTATGGCTACACCTTC.